The clone carrying this TCR beta chain was observed many times. Its antigen is undetermined. The data belong to a study of identical twins. Whole-study findings and limits: Out-of-frame alpha sequences common to twins were enriched for low generation probability. Cord blood beta clonotypes present at high abundance carried fewer insertions; no such pattern appeared in memory repertoires.

V was trimmed by 0 bases and J by 2 bases, leaving 8 bases between them. CDR1 and CDR2 from the germline V gene are SGHRS and YFSETQ. The CDR3 is made up of 15 amino acids. Template switching introduced a universal primer site, and the cDNA bore unique molecular identifiers. TCRdb reanalysed the 5' RACE reads using MiXCR and keeps one entry per CDR3 protein. This sample carries under 450,000 distinct CDR3 sequences, 18% of them seen once, and the ten largest clones take about 12%. In every case, the donor was a healthy Caucasian. The receptor was derived from a man aged 45-60 years in good health. The sequenced material came from naive T cells sorted from blood. The genes are TRBV5-1 and TRBJ2-2; unclear D gene. In nucleotides, the CDR3 is TGCGCCAGCAGCTTGGCAACCCGAAACACCGGGGAGCTGTTTTTT. It translates to CASSLATRNTGELFF.